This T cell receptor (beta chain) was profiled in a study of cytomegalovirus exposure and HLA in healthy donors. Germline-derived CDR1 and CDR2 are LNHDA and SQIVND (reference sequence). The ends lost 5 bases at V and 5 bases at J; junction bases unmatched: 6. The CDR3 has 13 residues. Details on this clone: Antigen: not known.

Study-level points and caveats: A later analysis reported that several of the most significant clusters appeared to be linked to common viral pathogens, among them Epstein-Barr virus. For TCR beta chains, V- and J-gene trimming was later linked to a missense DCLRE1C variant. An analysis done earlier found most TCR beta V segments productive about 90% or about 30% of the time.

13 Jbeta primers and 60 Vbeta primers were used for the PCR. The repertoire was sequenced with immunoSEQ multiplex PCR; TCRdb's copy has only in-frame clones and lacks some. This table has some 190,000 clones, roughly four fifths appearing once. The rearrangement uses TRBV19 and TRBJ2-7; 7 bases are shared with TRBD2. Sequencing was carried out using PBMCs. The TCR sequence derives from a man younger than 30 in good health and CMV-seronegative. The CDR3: CASSRGRAHEQYF. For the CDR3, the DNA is TGTGCCAGTAGTCGGGGGAGGGCCCACGAGCAGTACTTC.